This passage covers 4 T cell receptor beta chains from one sample sequenced in a study of Graves' ophthalmopathy and Graves' hyperthyroidism. Amplified TCR beta CDR3 regions were obtained using RNA transcripts as template. After a first-round RT-PCR with HTBI primers, a second-round multiplex PCR was run. TCRdb recomputed calls from the multiplex PCR reads with MiXCR, one row per CDR3 protein. The sample holds some 400,000 distinct CDR3 sequences, around 16% seen once. Material: peripheral blood. These TCRs come from a woman aged 18-30 years with Graves' ophthalmopathy.

In its sample, this clonotype was seen once. The rearrangement uses TRBV12-3 or TRBV12-4 and TRBJ1-2; a weak D match, TRBD1 (5 bases). Trimming took 8 bases from V and 8 from J, leaving 21 bases between them. There are 14 residues in the CDR3. CDR3 loop: CASGTRGRSRGYTF. The CDR3 nucleotides are TGTGCCAGCGGGACGAGGGGTAGATCGAGGGGCTACACCTTC.

This clonotype was recorded many times. The chain couples TRBV20-1 to TRBJ2-5; 8 positions match TRBD1. The CDR3 consists of 13 residues. Germline V gene sequence: CDR1 DFQATT, CDR2 SNEGSKA (reference sequence). With 3 bases clipped from V and 3 bases from J, the junction kept 3 bases outside the gene matches. The CDR3 loop is CSASRTGKETQYF. CDR3 bases: TGCAGTGCTAGTAGGACAGGGAAAGAGACCCAGTACTTC.

This clonotype was counted many times. The rearrangement links TRBV25-1 to TRBJ2-5; D not certain. The CDR3 is made up of 12 amino acids. The V gene's germline CDR1 is MGHDK and CDR2 SYGVNS. V gave up 2 bases and J gave up 3 bases, with 4 bases separating them. CDR3 in DNA: TGTGCCAGCAGTGAACGGGAAGAGACCCAGTACTTC. It is translated as CASSEREETQYF. Combining the CDR3 with reference TRBV25-1 and TRBJ2-5 gives the whole variable domain EADIYQTPRYLVIGTGKKITLECSQTMGHDKMYWYQQDPGMELHLIHYSYGVNSTEKGDLSSESTVSRIRTEHFPLTLESARPSHTSQYLCASSEREETQYFGPGTRLLVL.

This chain connects TRBV12-3 or TRBV12-4 to TRBJ1-5; 10 bases fit TRBD1. The junction had 4 bases not matched to a gene; V was cut back by 5 bases and J by 6 bases. This CDR3 comprises 14 residues. Here the CDR3 reads CASSLGQGFQPQHF. The CDR3 bases are TGTGCCAGCAGTCTGGGACAGGGGTTTCAGCCCCAGCATTTT.